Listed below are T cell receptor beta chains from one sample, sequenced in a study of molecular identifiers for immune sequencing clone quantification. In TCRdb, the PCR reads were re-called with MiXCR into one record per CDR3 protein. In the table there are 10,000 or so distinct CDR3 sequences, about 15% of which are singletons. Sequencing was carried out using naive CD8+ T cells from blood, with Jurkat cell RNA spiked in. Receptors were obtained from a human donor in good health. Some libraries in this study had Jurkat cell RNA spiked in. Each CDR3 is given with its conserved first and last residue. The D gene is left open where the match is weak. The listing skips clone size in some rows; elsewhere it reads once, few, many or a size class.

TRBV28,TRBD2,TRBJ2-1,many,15,TGTGCCAGCCTAACCGGGACTAGAATTAGGAATGAGCAGTTCTTC,CASLTGTRIRNEQFF
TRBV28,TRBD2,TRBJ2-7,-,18,TGTGCCAGCAGTTTGGGTACTAGCGGGAGGGGGGGGGGGCTCGAGCAGTACTTC,CASSLGTSGRGGGLEQYF
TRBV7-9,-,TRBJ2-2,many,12,TGTGCCAGCAGCTTGGGCACCGGGGAGCTGTTTTTT,CASSLGTGELFF
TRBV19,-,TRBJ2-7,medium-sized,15,TGTGCCAGTAGTATGGAGGGGGGCCCAGACTACGAGCAGTACTTC,CASSMEGGPDYEQYF
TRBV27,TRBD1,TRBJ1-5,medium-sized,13,TGTGCCAGCGGGGACAGAGGCAATCAGCCCCAGCATTTT,CASGDRGNQPQHF
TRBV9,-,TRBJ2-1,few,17,TGTGCCAGCAGCGTATTGGGTTGGGGGGCCAACTACAATGAGCAGTTCTTC,CASSVLGWGANYNEQFF
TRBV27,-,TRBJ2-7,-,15,TGTGCCAGCAGTTTCGGAAGGGGACTCACCTACGAGCAGTACTTC,CASSFGRGLTYEQYF
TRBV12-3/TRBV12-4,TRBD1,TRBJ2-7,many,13,TGTGCCAGCAGTCCGGGGACAGGCCACGAGCAGTACTTC,CASSPGTGHEQYF
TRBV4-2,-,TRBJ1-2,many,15,TGTGCCAGCAGCCAAGACTCTCCGGCGAACTATGGCTACACCTTC,CASSQDSPANYGYTF
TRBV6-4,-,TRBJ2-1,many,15,TGTGCCAGCAGCCTCTGGGCTAGCGCTTACAATGAGCAGTTCTTC,CASSLWASAYNEQFF
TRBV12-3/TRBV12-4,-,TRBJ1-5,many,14,TGTGCCAGCAGCTTCGATAGCCGGGACCAGCCCCAGCATTTT,CASSFDSRDQPQHF
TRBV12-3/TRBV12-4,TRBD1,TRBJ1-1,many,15,TGTGCCAGCAGTTTAAATCTAGGACAGGACTTTGAAGCTTTCTTT,CASSLNLGQDFEAFF
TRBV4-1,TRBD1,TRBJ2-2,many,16,TGCGCCAGCAGCCACACAGGGGTCGTGAACACCGGGGAGCTGTTTTTT,CASSHTGVVNTGELFF
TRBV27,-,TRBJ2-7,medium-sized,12,TGTGCCAGCAGTTTAGGTGCAGGACCGCTCTTCTTC,CASSLGAGPLFF
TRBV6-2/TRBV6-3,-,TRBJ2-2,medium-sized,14,TGTGCCAGCAGACCTACACAGGGCACCGGGGAGCTGTTTTTT,CASRPTQGTGELFF
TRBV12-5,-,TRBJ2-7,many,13,TGTGCTAGTGGTCTGGGACGGAACTACGAGCAGTACTTC,CASGLGRNYEQYF
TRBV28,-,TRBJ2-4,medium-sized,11,TGTGCCAGCAGTTTTGAGTACATTCAGTACTTC,CASSFEYIQYF
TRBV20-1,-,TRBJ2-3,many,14,TGCAGTGCTAGTTGGCGGAGTAGCACAGATACGCAGTATTTT,CSASWRSSTDTQYF
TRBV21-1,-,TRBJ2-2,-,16,TGTGCCAGCAGCAGGAGTACAGGGGACCTGCCCGGGGAGCTGTCTTTT,CASSRSTGDLPGELSF
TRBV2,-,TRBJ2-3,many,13,TGTGCCAGCAGTGCGTGGAGCACAGATACGCAGTATTTT,CASSAWSTDTQYF
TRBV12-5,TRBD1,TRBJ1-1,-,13,TGTGCTAGTGATCCCACAGGGGTCACTGAAGCTTTCTTT,CASDPTGVTEAFF
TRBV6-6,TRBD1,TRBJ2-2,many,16,TGTGCCAGCAGTTCTCCCCGGGACAGGTACACCGGGGAGCTGTTTTTT,CASSSPRDRYTGELFF
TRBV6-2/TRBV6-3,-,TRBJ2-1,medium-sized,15,TGTGCCAGCAGTTACATTAGGAAGGGGTACGATGAGCAGTTCTTC,CASSYIRKGYDEQFF
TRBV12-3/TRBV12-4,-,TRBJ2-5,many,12,TGTGCCAGCAGTACGGCGGGAGAGACCCAGTACTTC,CASSTAGETQYF
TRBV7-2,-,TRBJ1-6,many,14,TGTGCCAGCAGCTTAGCCCCGGGGGTGGCACCCCTCCACTTT,CASSLAPGVAPLHF
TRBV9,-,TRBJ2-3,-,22,TGTGCCAGCAGCACCTATGACGGCGGCGGGGGCGTGGCGGAGTCTAGCACAGATACGCAGTATTTT,CASSTYDGGGGVAESSTDTQYF
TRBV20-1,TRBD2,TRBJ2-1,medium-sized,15,TGCAGTGCTACTACCGGGACTAGGTATTTGGGTGAGCAGTTCTTC,CSATTGTRYLGEQFF
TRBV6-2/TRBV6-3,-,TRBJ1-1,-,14,TGTGCCAGCAGTATGGGGGGCGCGAGCACTGAAGCTTTCTTT,CASSMGGASTEAFF
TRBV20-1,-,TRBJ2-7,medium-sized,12,TGCAGTGCTCCAAGTAGCTCCTACGAGCAGTACTTC,CSAPSSSYEQYF
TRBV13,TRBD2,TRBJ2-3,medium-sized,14,TGTGCCAGCAGCCTTACTACCGGGACTAGCGCACTGTATTTT,CASSLTTGTSALYF
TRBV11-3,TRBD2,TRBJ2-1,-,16,TGTGCCAGCAGCCATACTAGCGGGGCCTTGGGGAATGAGCAGTTCTTC,CASSHTSGALGNEQFF
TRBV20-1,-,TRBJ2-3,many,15,TGCAGTGCTAGAGGGGGGCGGGATAGCACAGATACGCAGTATTTT,CSARGGRDSTDTQYF
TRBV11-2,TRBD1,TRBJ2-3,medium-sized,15,TGTGCCAGCAGTTCTCCGGGACAGGGGACAGATACGCAGTATTTT,CASSSPGQGTDTQYF
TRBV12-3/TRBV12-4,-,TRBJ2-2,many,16,TGTGCCAGCAGTTTAGGGGCCGGGGCGCCGACCGGGGAGCTGTTTTTT,CASSLGAGAPTGELFF
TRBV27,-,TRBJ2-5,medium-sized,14,TGTGCCAGCGGAGGGGGCGGATGGCAAGAGACCCAGTACTTC,CASGGGGWQETQYF
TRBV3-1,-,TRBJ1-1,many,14,TGTGCCAGCAGCCCCTCGCGACAGCGCACTGAAGCTTTCTTT,CASSPSRQRTEAFF
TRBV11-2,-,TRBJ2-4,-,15,TGTGCCAGCGGCTCCGACACCTTAGCCAAAAACATCCAGTACTTC,CASGSDTLAKNIQYF
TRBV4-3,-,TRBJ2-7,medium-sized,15,TGCGCCAGCAGCCATTCCGGGACCGGCTCCTACGAGCAGTACTTC,CASSHSGTGSYEQYF
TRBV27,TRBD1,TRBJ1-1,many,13,TGTGCCAGCAGCCAGGGGGCGCGGACTGAAGCTTTCTTT,CASSQGARTEAFF
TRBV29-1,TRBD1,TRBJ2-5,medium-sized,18,TGCAGCGTAGACGGGACAGGGAACTTTCAATCCTCCCAAGAGACCCAGTACTTC,CSVDGTGNFQSSQETQYF
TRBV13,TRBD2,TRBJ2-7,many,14,TGTGCCAGCAGCGATGGCAGCGGGGGTTACGAGCAGTACTTC,CASSDGSGGYEQYF
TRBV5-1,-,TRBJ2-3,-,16,TGCGCCAGCAGCTTAAGGGGCTCGAGGGTAGCGGATACGCAGTATTTT,CASSLRGSRVADTQYF
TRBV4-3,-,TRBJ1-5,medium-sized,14,TGCGCCAGCAGCCTTTCTCAGGGCCAGCAGCCCCAGCATTTT,CASSLSQGQQPQHF
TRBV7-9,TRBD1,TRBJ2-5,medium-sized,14,TGTGCCAGCAGCCCCAAGACAGGGGAGGAGACCCAGTACTTC,CASSPKTGEETQYF
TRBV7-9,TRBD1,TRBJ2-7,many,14,TGTGCCAGCAGCTTGGGGACAGGGCTGAACGAGCAGTACTTC,CASSLGTGLNEQYF
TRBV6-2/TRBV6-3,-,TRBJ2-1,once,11,TGTGCCAGCAGCCCCTTCGATGAGCAGTTCTTC,CASSPFDEQFF
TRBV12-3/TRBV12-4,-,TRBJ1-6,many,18,TGTGCCAGCACCAACTACGCCAGGCAGAACCCCATGAATTCACCCCTCCACTTT,CASTNYARQNPMNSPLHF
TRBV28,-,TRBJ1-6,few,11,TGTGCCAGCGGTGATGATCCGCCCCTCTACTTT,CASGDDPPLYF
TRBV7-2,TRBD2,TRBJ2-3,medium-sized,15,TGTGCCAGCAGCTTAGCTAGCGGGGGGTGGGATACGCAGTATTTT,CASSLASGGWDTQYF
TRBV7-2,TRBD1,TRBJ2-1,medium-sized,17,TGTGCCAGCAGCTTAGGACCGACAGGGGTAGTCGGCAATGAGCAGTTCTTC,CASSLGPTGVVGNEQFF
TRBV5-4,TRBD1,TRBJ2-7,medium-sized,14,TGTGCCAGCAGCCCCTCGACAGGGGGCTACGAGCAGTACTTC,CASSPSTGGYEQYF
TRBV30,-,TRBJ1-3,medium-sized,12,TGTGCCTGGAGTGCCCTGAGCAACACCATATATTTT,CAWSALSNTIYF
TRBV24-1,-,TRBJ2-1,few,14,TGTGCCACCAGTGATTCTAGCTCCTACAATGAGCAGTTCTTC,CATSDSSSYNEQFF
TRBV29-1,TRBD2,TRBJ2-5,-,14,TGCAGCGTTGAATCAGCGGGAAGACAAGAGACCCAGTACTTC,CSVESAGRQETQYF
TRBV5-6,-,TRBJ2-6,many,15,TGTGCCAGCAGCTTGGGGGTCTCTGGGGCCAACGTCCTGACTTTC,CASSLGVSGANVLTF
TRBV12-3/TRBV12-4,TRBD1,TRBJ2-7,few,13,TGTGCCAGCAGTCCAGGGACAGTCGACGAGCAGTACTTC,CASSPGTVDEQYF
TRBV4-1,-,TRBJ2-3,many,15,TGCGCCAGCAGCCAAGCCATACAAAGCACAGATACGCAGTATTTT,CASSQAIQSTDTQYF
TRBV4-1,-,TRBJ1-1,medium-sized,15,TGCGCCAGCAGCCAAGGACTCAATTCCGTGCGAGGGGCTTTCTTT,CASSQGLNSVRGAFF
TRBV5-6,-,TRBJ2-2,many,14,TGTGCCAGCAGCTTGGCCCGGAACACCGGGGAGCTGTTTTTT,CASSLARNTGELFF